The 14 T cell receptor beta chains listed next were all sequenced from one sample in a study of blood T cell repertoires in COVID-19. Produced via immunoSEQ multiplex PCR; TCRdb's table is partial and in-frame only. Among about 49,000 clones listed, about four fifths were seen once. The source material was peripheral blood. These receptors were obtained from a woman aged 80 or over with COVID-19, enrolled during active disease.

This clone was seen more than once but under ten times. The J gene is TRBJ2-2, the V gene TRBV7-6; no clear D. V was trimmed by 1 base and J by 7 bases, leaving 4 bases between them. CDR1 SGHVS and CDR2 FNYEAQ come from the germline V gene. The CDR3 runs to 12 residues. DNA of the CDR3: TGTGCCAGCAGCTTAGGTCACGGGGAGCTGTTTTTT. Translation: CASSLGHGELFF.

This clone was detected a few times. J is TRBJ1-5 and V is TRBV6-6; perhaps TRBD1 as D (6 bases). The CDR3 extends over 13 amino acids. CDR1 and CDR2 (germline): MNHNY, SVGAGI (reference sequence). Between the trimmed V and J ends, which lost 0 bases and 11 bases, there was a span of 11 bases. CDR3 loop: CASSYSSGAAQHF. Here the CDR3 DNA reads TGTGCCAGCAGTTACTCGTCAGGGGCGGCCCAGCATTTT.

This clone has a handful of counts. The V call is TRBV5-8, the J call TRBJ2-3; 10 positions match TRBD1. Germline lookup yields CDR1 SGHTS and CDR2 YDEGEE. CDR3 size: 14 residues. The V segment lost 3 bases and the J segment 3 bases; nucleotides outside the gene matches: 1. CDR3 nucleotide sequence: TGTGCCAGCAGCTGGGACAGGGGTACAGATACGCAGTATTTT. Residues: CASSWDRGTDTQYF.

This rearrangement joins TRBV7-3 to TRBJ2-2; D perhaps matches TRBD2 (7 bases). V was cut by 0 bases and J by 5 bases, with 16 bases left in between. Germline loops: CDR1 SGHTA, CDR2 FQGTGA. This CDR3 spans 17 amino acids. CDR3 amino acids: CASSLTHGRGGTGELFF. DNA of the CDR3: TGTGCCAGCAGCTTAACCCACGGCAGGGGAGGGACCGGGGAGCTGTTTTTT.

The chain has TRBV7-8 and TRBJ2-7; TRBD1 is a possible D gene (6 bases). Per the germline V gene, CDR1 is SGHVS and CDR2 is FQNEAQ. This CDR3 has 15 amino acids. V lost 10 bases and J 2 bases, leaving 21 bases between the germline ends. The CDR3 DNA reads as TGTGCCACCCGATTTCAGCACAGGGTGCCCTACGAGCAGTACTTC. As protein: CATRFQHRVPYEQYF.

On this clone itself: This CDR3 is also generated by other DNA sequences in the sample. The V call is TRBV6-2 or TRBV6-3, the J call TRBJ1-1, with D tentatively TRBD1 (5 bases). The ends were cut back, 0 bases at V and 4 bases at J, with 9 bases in the middle. CDR1 and CDR2 (germline): MNHEY, SVGEGT. CDR3 length: 14 residues. The CDR3 DNA is TGTGCCAGCAGTTACTCGAGGGGAGGCACTGAAGCTTTCTTT. Residues: CASSYSRGGTEAFF.

The chain combines TRBV5-1 with TRBJ2-3; tentative D call: TRBD1 (6 bases). Trimming removed 7 bases from V and 8 bases from J, with 26 bases in between. The CDR3 sequence is 16 residues long. Germline lookup yields CDR1 SGHRS and CDR2 YFSETQ. This chain's CDR3 is CASSGLQGASSGTQYF. CDR3 nucleotides: TGCGCCAGCTCCGGGCTACAGGGTGCGTCTTCAGGTACGCAGTATTTT.

V and J are TRBV6-5 and TRBJ1-1; TRBD1 aligns across 7 bases. V dropped 6 bases and J dropped 5; count of bases not matched to a gene: 12. Looked up from germline, CDR1 is MNHEY and CDR2 is SVGAGI. The CDR3 is 15 amino acids. The CDR3 loop reads CASRPVGRGLTEAFF. The DNA for the CDR3 is TGTGCCAGCAGACCAGTGGGCAGGGGGTTGACTGAAGCTTTCTTT.

The chain carries TRBV7-9 and TRBJ2-6; 10 bases are shared with TRBD1. The CDR3 consists of 19 residues. Germline CDR1 reads SEHNR; CDR2 reads FQNEAQ (reference sequence). The J segment lost 3 bases and the V segment lost 1 base, leaving 9 bases of the junction unmatched. CDR3 amino acids: CASSLVGRQGAFGANVLTF. As DNA, the CDR3 is TGTGCCAGCAGCTTAGTAGGGAGACAGGGGGCCTTTGGGGCCAACGTCCTGACTTTC.

This clone has a handful of counts. J is TRBJ1-1 and V is TRBV3-1 (or the pseudogene TRBV3-2); TRBD1 matches at 8 bases. The CDR3 extends over 14 amino acids. Germline CDR1 LGHDT, CDR2 YNNKEL (reference sequence). The ends lost 3 bases at V and 0 bases at J; junction bases unmatched: 0. The DNA for the CDR3 is TGTGCCAGCAGCCAGGACAGGGTGAACACTGAAGCTTTCTTT. This translates into CASSQDRVNTEAFF.

The chain couples TRBV11-2 to TRBJ2-1, with a tentative D call TRBD2 (5 bases). The germline V and J ends were trimmed by 1 base and 3 bases, with 13 bases remaining between them. Germline CDR1 SGHAT, CDR2 FQNNGV. The CDR3 consists of 16 residues. The CDR3 loop is CASSLVALAGYNEQFF. In nucleotides, the CDR3 is TGTGCCAGCAGCTTAGTTGCGCTAGCAGGCTACAATGAGCAGTTCTTC.

Note on this clone: Compared with germline, one end of the junction differs, possibly owing to a read error. J is TRBJ2-5 and V is TRBV5-1; TRBD2 matches 9 bases. Germline V lookup: CDR1 SGHRS, CDR2 YFSETQ. This CDR3 is built from 14 residues. In DNA, the CDR3 is TGCGCCAGCCGCTTGGCGGGAGGGCAAGAGACCCAGTACTTC. Its translation is CASRLAGGQETQYF.

This chain connects TRBV10-3 to TRBJ1-5; D uncertain. V was shortened by 5 bases and J by 3 bases, with 8 bases between the two germline ends. The germline V gene encodes CDR1 ENHRY and CDR2 SYGVKD. CDR3 length: 13 residues. In DNA form, the CDR3 reads TGTGCCATCAGTCCCGGGGACAATCAGCCCCAGCATTTT. This gives the protein CAISPGDNQPQHF.

The chain joins TRBV5-1 to TRBJ2-2; TRBD1 might be the D (6 bases). This CDR3 is 16 amino acids long. V was cut by 1 base and J by 6 bases, with 16 bases left in between. Germline values: CDR1 SGHRS, CDR2 YFSETQ. The CDR3 protein is CASSLRAGVKPGELFF. CDR3 DNA: TGCGCCAGCAGCTTGAGGGCAGGGGTAAAACCCGGGGAGCTGTTTTTT.